The present entry profiles one T cell receptor (beta chain) with its context. What it binds is not known. Stated treatment: randomized to nivolumab then ipilimumab (arm A) or the reverse (arm B). Deletions cut 2 bases from V and 4 bases from J, with 9 bases between. The germline V gene has CDR1 MNHGY and CDR2 SAAAGT. The CDR3 runs 14 residues. Clones were sequenced by immunoSEQ multiplex PCR, and TCRdb holds only the in-frame ones, with some missing. The table includes 6,000 to 9,500 clones, less than 25% detected once. The record originates from a study of sequential checkpoint blockade in melanoma. Study as a whole: Arm A got nivolumab then ipilimumab; arm B the reverse, 1:1. Some 90 pretreatment tumor DNA samples were TCRβ immunosequenced. Around 21 patients had matched tumor biopsies before treatment and at week 13 after nivolumab or ipilimumab alone.

Study-level findings and limits: Tumor T-cell fraction and clonality correlated with PD-L1 and CD8+ counts.

V and J are TRBV6-8 and TRBJ1-5, with D tentatively TRBD1 (5 bases). The sequence came from a human donor with melanoma. The material was tumor tissue (inferred from file names), obtained from a patient given nivolumab and ipilimumab in sequence. The CDR3 DNA reads TGTGCCAGCAGTTACGGGGGGGGGAATCAGCCCCAGCATTTT. Its translation is CASSYGGGNQPQHF.